The sequence of this TCR beta chain was determined in a study of shared clonotypes between healthy human individuals. CD45RO-negative, CCR7-selected cells formed the naive CD8 fraction, which excluded terminally differentiated effector memory CD45RA+ cells. CDR1 is MNHNS, CDR2 SASEGT, per germline. CDR3 size: 15 residues. J lost 3 bases, V lost 6 bases, and 9 bases had no gene match. The repertoire was sequenced with immunoSEQ multiplex PCR; TCRdb's copy has only in-frame clones and lacks some. The repertoire holds 1.5 million to 2.5 million clones, less than 95% seen once, with approximately 1% in the top ten.

The sequencing input was naive CD8+ T cells sorted from blood. This sequence joins TRBV6-1 and TRBJ1-1, with 8 bases identical to TRBD1. The receptor comes from a young man in good health. The CDR3 sequence: CASRDPGQGHTEAFF. The CDR3 nucleotides are TGTGCCAGCAGGGACCCTGGACAGGGCCACACTGAAGCTTTCTTT.